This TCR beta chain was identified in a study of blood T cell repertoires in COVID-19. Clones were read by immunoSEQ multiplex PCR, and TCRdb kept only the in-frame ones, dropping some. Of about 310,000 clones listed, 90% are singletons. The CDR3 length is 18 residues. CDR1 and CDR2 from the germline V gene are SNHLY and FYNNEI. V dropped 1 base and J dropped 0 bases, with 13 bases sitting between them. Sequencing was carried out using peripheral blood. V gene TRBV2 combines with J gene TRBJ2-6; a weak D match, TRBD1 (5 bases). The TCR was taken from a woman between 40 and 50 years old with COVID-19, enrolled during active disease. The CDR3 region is CASSEGQGWGSGANVLTF. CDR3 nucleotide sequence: TGTGCCAGCAGTGAAGGTCAGGGTTGGGGCTCTGGGGCCAACGTCCTGACTTTC.